These T cell receptor beta chains were read from a single sample in a study of radiation and T cells in renal cell carcinoma. The data were produced by immunoSEQ multiplex PCR, yet TCRdb's version contains in-frame clones alone and is incomplete. This repertoire shows roughly 160,000 clones, about 87% found once; its top ten account for about 11%. Here the sequenced sample was blood, taken from a patient whose treatment included radiotherapy and nephrectomy. The receptors here all came from a woman between 45 and 65 years old with renal cell carcinoma. The CDR3 runs from the conserved cysteine through the conserved F or W. The order of the fields is J gene, D gene, V gene, CDR3 DNA, CDR3 protein. D genes are given only for firm matches.

>TRBJ2-4|TRBD1|TRBV18
TGTGCCAGCTCACCACTGATACCGGGACAGGGGAACATTCAGTACTTC
CASSPLIPGQGNIQYF
>TRBJ1-2|.|TRBV2
TGTGCCAGCAGTGAAGAGGTGGGCCCCTATGGCTACACCTTC
CASSEEVGPYGYTF
>TRBJ1-1|.|TRBV7-6
TGTGCCAGCAGCTTTTATTACCGGGGGACGAACACTGAAGCTTTCTTT
CASSFYYRGTNTEAFF
>TRBJ1-2|.|TRBV5-8
TGTGCCAGCCATTTTGGGAGGGGACTTGGCTACACCTTC
CASHFGRGLGYTF
>TRBJ2-2|.|TRBV7-2
TGTGCCAGCAGCCTCCTGACAGGGAACACCGGGGAGCTGTTTTTT
CASSLLTGNTGELFF
>TRBJ2-5|.|TRBV6-6
TGTGCCAGCAGTTACTCGGGTCAGCCCCAAGAGACCCAGTACTTC
CASSYSGQPQETQYF
>TRBJ2-5|.|TRBV30
TGTGCCTGGAGTTTCAGAAGGGAGACCCAGTACTTC
CAWSFRRETQYF
>TRBJ2-1|TRBD2|TRBV29-1
TGCAGCGGACGACTAGCGGGGGGGCTCAAGTCCTACAATGAGCAGTTCTTC
CSGRLAGGLKSYNEQFF
>TRBJ1-2|.|TRBV4-1
TGCGCCAGCAGTCCAAGGAATAACTATGGCTACACCTTC
CASSPRNNYGYTF
>TRBJ1-2|TRBD1|TRBV7-3
TGTGCCAGCAGCTTATCAGGACAGGTTCCCTATGGCTACACCTTC
CASSLSGQVPYGYTF